This T cell receptor beta chain is from a study of T cell repertoires in cytomegalovirus infection. Background on the study: Signatures in public TCR beta sequences pointed to both CMV infection and matching HLA type. Broader study findings: Ex vivo responses were dominated by HLA-C-restricted CMV-specific TCR beta clonotypes. CMV carriers with the relevant HLA were identified by cumulative public TCR beta family frequency.

Germline V CDR1 and CDR2: KGHSH, LQKENI. This CDR3 has 13 residues. TCRdb re-analysed the reads in MiXCR, keeping a single row per CDR3 protein. The data show around 450,000 distinct CDR3 sequences, roughly 10% seen once. On this clonotype itself: What it recognizes is unknown. The junction shows a germline mismatch at one end, possibly a read error.

Sequencing was performed on PBMCs. The source of this sequence is a human donor in good health (CMV status not recorded). Some clones in this sample may be carry-over from other donors' samples. The chain has TRBV18 and TRBJ2-3, with 8 bases identical to TRBD1. This CDR3 reads CTSSQRQGDTQYF. Here the CDR3 DNA reads TGTACCAGCTCTCAACGACAGGGGGATACGCAGTATTTT.